The rows below give T cell receptor beta chains drawn from one sample of a study of cytotoxic CD8 clonotypes in ibrutinib-treated CLL. Here immunoSEQ multiplex PCR was the method, and the copy in TCRdb shows in-frame clones only, minus some. The repertoire consists of some 130,000 clones, with approximately 83% occurring once and the leading ten covering roughly 2%. Sequenced here: PBMCs, sampled after 24 months of ibrutinib treatment. The receptors shown here come from a human donor with chronic lymphocytic leukemia. Both conserved end residues are part of each CDR3. A D gene is named only where the DNA matches it firmly. Expanded clones get a size class; other rows say once, few or many, or leave the size out.

j_call v_call d_call clone_size cdr3_aa cdr3_nt
TRBJ2-3 TRBV7-7 TRBD2 . CASSSGSGRSDTQYF TGTGCTAGCAGCTCCGGGAGCGGGAGATCAGATACGCAGTATTTT
TRBJ2-5 TRBV6-1 TRBD1 . CASSNELDRGETQYF TGTGCCAGCAGTAACGAGCTGGACAGGGGAGAGACCCAGTACTTC
TRBJ2-1 TRBV28 . . CASSFPQRSYNEQFF TGTGCCAGCAGTTTTCCCCAGCGGAGCTACAATGAGCAGTTCTTC
TRBJ1-6 TRBV5-5 TRBD1 . CASSPRDRGGSVRSPLHF TGTGCCAGCAGCCCCCGGGACAGGGGAGGTTCGGTACGTTCACCCCTCCACTTT
TRBJ2-1 TRBV7-2 TRBD2 . CASSFGGVKSYEQFF TGTGCCAGCAGCTTTGGGGGGGTTAAATCTTATGAGCAGTTCTTC
TRBJ2-2 TRBV11-1 . . CASTPRGPSGTGELFF TGTGCCAGCACCCCCCGTGGGCCTTCGGGCACCGGGGAGCTGTTTTTT
TRBJ2-3 TRBV7-9 . . CASSSPSSSTDTQYF TGTGCCAGCAGCTCCCCCTCCTCAAGCACAGATACGCAGTATTTT
TRBJ1-5 TRBV2 TRBD1 . CASSEQGVNQPQHF TGTGCCAGCAGTGAACAGGGGGTCAATCAGCCCCAGCATTTT
TRBJ1-1 TRBV5-1 . . CASSLDGSINTEAFF TGCGCCAGCAGCTTGGACGGCAGTATCAACACTGAAGCTTTCTTT
TRBJ1-5 TRBV18 . . CASSLRGRRQDSSNQPQHF TGTGCCAGCTCACTGCGGGGGAGGAGACAGGACTCTAGCAATCAGCCCCAGCATTTT
TRBJ1-6 TRBV7-3 . . CASSLSGVYNSPLHF TGTGCCAGCAGCTTATCAGGGGTCTATAATTCACCCCTCCACTTT
TRBJ1-4 TRBV7-9 . . CASSFSGDRLFF TGTGCCAGCAGCTTTAGCGGGGACCGACTGTTTTTT
TRBJ1-4 TRBV7-8 . . CASSLGRFNEKLFF TGTGCCAGCAGCTTGGGCAGGTTTAATGAAAAACTGTTTTTT
TRBJ2-3 TRBV7-2 . . CASSLFQGPDTQYF TGTGCCAGCAGCTTATTTCAGGGACCAGATACGCAGTATTTT
TRBJ1-2 TRBV6-5 . . CASSNRGQVSGYTF TGTGCCAGCAGTAATCGGGGCCAAGTATCAGGCTACACCTTC
TRBJ1-3 TRBV18 TRBD1 . CASSLRDSTRSGNTIYF TGTGCCAGCTCACTCCGGGACAGTACTAGATCCGGAAACACCATATATTTT
TRBJ2-3 TRBV7-9 TRBD2 . CASNQGRGGTDTQYF TGTGCCAGCAACCAGGGGCGGGGGGGCACAGATACGCAGTATTTT
TRBJ2-5 TRBV5-1 . . CASSFGASKETQYF TGCGCCAGCAGCTTCGGCGCAAGTAAAGAGACCCAGTACTTC
TRBJ2-5 TRBV11-2 . . CASTKGRGTQYF TGTGCCAGCACCAAGGGGCGCGGGACCCAGTACTTC
TRBJ2-1 TRBV4-2 . . CASSHPDGGLNNEQFF TGTGCCAGCAGCCACCCTGACGGGGGCCTCAACAATGAGCAGTTCTTC
TRBJ1-5 TRBV19 . . CASSTDPNQPQHF TGTGCCAGTAGTACAGACCCCAATCAGCCCCAGCATTTT
TRBJ2-5 TRBV7-2 TRBD2 . CASSLGSGTSGGKQETQYF TGTGCCAGCAGCTTAGGAAGCGGGACTAGCGGGGGGAAACAAGAGACCCAGTACTTC
TRBJ1-6 TRBV19 . . CASREQAINSPLHF TGTGCCAGTAGGGAACAGGCAATTAATTCACCCCTCCACTTT
TRBJ2-3 TRBV18 . . CASSPMAADTQYF TGTGCCAGCTCACCAATGGCGGCGGATACGCAGTATTTT
TRBJ2-1 TRBV11-3 . . CASSSPSSHEQFF TGTGCCAGCAGCTCACCTAGCTCCCATGAGCAGTTCTTC
TRBJ2-7 TRBV15 TRBD2 . CATSRESSGAYEQYF TGTGCCACCAGCAGAGAATCTAGCGGCGCCTACGAGCAGTACTTC
TRBJ2-1 TRBV7-9 . . CASRAPEGQFF TGTGCCAGCAGGGCGCCAGAAGGGCAGTTCTTC
TRBJ2-2 TRBV2 . . CASSAGDTGELFF TGTGCCAGCAGTGCCGGGGACACCGGGGAGCTGTTTTTT
TRBJ2-5 TRBV7-2 . . CASSLGGASETQYF TGTGCCAGCAGCTTAGGTGGGGCATCAGAGACCCAGTACTTC
TRBJ2-2 TRBV15 TRBD1 . CATGTGEHTGELFF TGTGCCACCGGGACAGGGGAGCACACCGGGGAGCTGTTTTTT
TRBJ1-2 TRBV5-4 TRBD1 . CASSFPGQGAYGYTF TGTGCCAGCAGCTTTCCGGGACAGGGGGCCTATGGCTACACCTTC
TRBJ2-3 TRBV28 . once CASSLSLGRDTQYF TGTGCCAGCAGTTTATCTCTGGGTAGGGATACGCAGTATTTT
TRBJ1-1 TRBV27 . . CASSLSEGYTEAFF TGTGCCAGCAGTTTATCCGAAGGGTACACTGAAGCTTTCTTT
TRBJ2-3 TRBV4-2 . . CASSQAVSPTDTQYF TGTGCCAGCAGCCAAGCTGTCTCCCCCACAGATACGCAGTATTTT
TRBJ2-5 TRBV7-2 TRBD1 . CASSPDRAQETQYF TGTGCCAGCAGCCCTGACAGGGCCCAAGAGACCCAGTACTTC
TRBJ2-4 TRBV12-5 . . CASGRKRMAKNIQYF TGTGCTAGTGGCCGGAAACGGATGGCCAAAAACATTCAGTACTTC
TRBJ1-4 TRBV28 . . CASSPGSAGLKEKLFF TGTGCCAGCAGTCCCGGGTCCGCAGGGCTAAAAGAAAAACTGTTTTTT
TRBJ1-4 TRBV6-6 . . CAATGQGNEKLFF TGTGCTGCTACGGGACAAGGGAATGAAAAACTGTTTTTT
TRBJ2-5 TRBV28 TRBD2 . CASSFGLAAQETQYF TGTGCCAGCAGTTTCGGACTAGCGGCTCAAGAGACCCAGTACTTC
TRBJ2-3 TRBV29-1 TRBD1 . CSVEGETGSTDTQYF TGCAGCGTTGAGGGGGAGACAGGGTCCACAGATACGCAGTATTTT
TRBJ2-1 TRBV2 TRBD2 . CASSEGGLAVTEQFF TGTGCCAGCAGTGAAGGCGGACTAGCGGTAACTGAGCAGTTCTTC
TRBJ2-7 TRBV27 . . CASSHRSAREQYF TGTGCCAGCAGTCACCGCAGTGCGAGGGAGCAGTACTTC
TRBJ2-7 TRBV28 TRBD1 once CASSPPGQGGEQYF TGTGCCAGCAGTCCACCGGGACAGGGGGGCGAGCAGTACTTC
TRBJ2-7 TRBV5-1 TRBD1 few CASRGTGAYEQYF TGCGCCAGCAGAGGGACAGGGGCCTACGAGCAGTACTTC
TRBJ2-7 TRBV21-1 . . CASTSGRVAQANSYEQYF TGTGCCAGCACCTCGGGGAGGGTTGCGCAGGCCAACTCCTACGAGCAGTACTTC
TRBJ2-7 TRBV7-3 TRBD1 . CASSSGQGEQYF TGTGCCAGCAGCTCAGGACAGGGGGAGCAGTACTTC
TRBJ2-1 TRBV4-2 TRBD2 . CASSQGGLTSGRFNEQFF TGTGCCAGCAGCCAAGGGGGTCTGACTAGCGGGAGGTTCAATGAGCAGTTCTTC